This TCR beta chain was found in a study of early T cells in non-severe SARS-CoV-2 infection. Across the whole study: Bulk RNA from unsorted whole blood was sequenced; chains were unpaired.

Separate cDNA molecules each had unique molecular identifiers attached to them. MiXCR, applied by TCRdb to the 5' RACE reads, yields one record per CDR3 protein. The sample holds 80,000 to 95,000 distinct CDR3 sequences, approximately 16% seen once. V lost 4 bases and J lost 6, with 16 bases in between. The length of the CDR3 is 14 residues. Germline CDR1 is SGDLS and CDR2 is YYNGEE. This clonotype occurred a few times. J is TRBJ1-1 and V is TRBV9, with D perhaps matching TRBD1 (5 bases). This sequence originates from an adult who was a healthcare worker with PCR-confirmed SARS-CoV-2 infection or an uninfected control (not recorded which). The material sequenced was whole blood, taken at baseline. The CDR3 loop reads CASSPAMWGSEAFF. The CDR3 bases are TGTGCCAGCAGCCCTGCGATGTGGGGCTCTGAAGCTTTCTTT.